This TCR beta chain was identified in a study of cytomegalovirus exposure and HLA in healthy donors. In the PCR, 60 Vbeta and 13 Jbeta primers were used. Only in-frame clones appear in the TCRdb table, and some are missing; sequencing was by immunoSEQ multiplex PCR. Here the sample spans approximately 170,000 clones, roughly 79% being singletons. This clonotype was sampled from a man aged 40-50 years in good health and CMV-seronegative. The sequenced sample consisted of PBMCs.

CDR3 coding DNA: TGTGCCAGCTCACGACTAATGAGCGGGAGGGGGAATCAAGAGACCCAGTACTTC. It translates to CASSRLMSGRGNQETQYF. The genes are TRBV18 and TRBJ2-5; 10 bases fit TRBD2. The length of the CDR3 is 18 residues. The ends lost 4 bases at V and 2 bases at J; junction bases unmatched: 13. The germline V gene encodes CDR1 KGHSH and CDR2 LQKENI. Together with reference TRBV18 and TRBJ2-5, the CDR3 gives the full variable domain: NAGVMQNPRHLVRRRGQEARLRCSPMKGHSHVYWYRQLPEEGLKFMVYLQKENIIDESGMPKERFSAEFPKEGPSILRIQQVVRGDSAAYFCASSRLMSGRGNQETQYFGPGTRLLVL.